The T cell receptor beta chain under discussion was sequenced for a study of blood T cell repertoires in COVID-19. Background on the study: Sources were T cells, B-cell-depleted T cells, or PBMCs; the material itself was cDNA or gDNA.

Some clones are missing from TCRdb's copy, which holds only in-frame ones; the method was immunoSEQ multiplex PCR. The sample includes approximately 250,000 clones, around 86% of them seen just once. The origin of this receptor is a man aged 35 to 55 with active or convalescent COVID-19. Sequences were obtained from peripheral blood.

The CDR3 DNA reads TGTGCCTATACCGGGACAGACCTGAACACCGGGGAGCTGTTTTTT. Its protein is CAYTGTDLNTGELFF. The chain joins TRBV30 to TRBJ2-2; 7 nucleotides match TRBD1. V gave up 7 bases and J gave up 1 base; unmatched junction bases: 9. In germline, CDR1 is GTSNPN, CDR2 SVGIG (reference sequence). This CDR3 region has 15 residues.